This TCR beta chain originates from a study of T cell responses to AZD1222 COVID-19 vaccine. About this clone itself: Its antigen is still unknown.

CDR3 length: 16 amino acids. Germline lookup yields CDR1 SEHNR and CDR2 FQNEAQ (reference sequence). Deletions cut 1 base from V and 4 bases from J, with 16 bases between. Profiled with immunoSEQ multiplex PCR; TCRdb holds only in-frame clones, not every one. The data contain 200,000 to 250,000 clones, 93% of them singletons. Study-level results: Spike-specific TCR breadth and depth rose after two AZD1222 doses.

The genes are TRBV7-9 and TRBJ1-2; no clear D gene. This sequence was found in an adult in good health. The sample consisted of peripheral blood, taken on day 0 of MenACWY control vaccination. CDR3 amino acids: CASSLVDWETGYGYTF. CDR3 nucleotide sequence: TGTGCCAGCAGCTTAGTCGATTGGGAGACCGGCTATGGCTACACCTTC. Looking up the rest from reference TRBV7-9 and TRBJ1-2 gives the full variable domain: DTGVSQNPRHKITKRGQNVTFRCDPISEHNRLYWYRQTLGQGPEFLTYFQNEAQLEKSRLLSDRFSAERPKGSFSTLEIQRTEQGDSAMYLCASSLVDWETGYGYTFGSGTRLTVV.